The subject of this entry is one T cell receptor beta chain. Under the authors' procedure: From reference gene primer amplification, estimates of nucleated cell counts were derived. Some clones are missing from TCRdb's copy, which holds only in-frame ones; the method was immunoSEQ multiplex PCR. Clone size and the V and J calls come from that table; the DNA yielded D and trimming. The table lists roughly 77,000 clones, 85% to 90% of them singletons. The data originate from a study of blood T cell repertoires in COVID-19. Study-level information: Spain, Italy and the United States supplied samples that represented acute and convalescent COVID-19. In each case, the material was cDNA or gDNA derived from T cells, B-cell-depleted T cells, or PBMCs.

CDR3 size: 15 residues. V shed 4 bases, J shed 1 base, and the junction held 2 bases outside the gene matches. The germline V gene has CDR1 LGHNA and CDR2 YNFKEQ. The chain joins TRBV4-2 to TRBJ2-3; 10 nucleotides agree with TRBD2. The TCR was taken from a man between 45 and 60 years old with active COVID-19. What was sequenced was peripheral blood. CDR3 residues: CASSPSGGGTDTQYF. The CDR3 region has the DNA TGTGCCAGCAGCCCAAGCGGGGGGGGCACAGATACGCAGTATTTT.